Presented here are 3 T cell receptor beta chains from one specimen sequenced in a study of technical replicates of blood from a handful of donors. The repertoire was sequenced with immunoSEQ multiplex PCR; TCRdb's copy has only in-frame clones and lacks some. The sample has around 100,000 clones; approximately 95% are singletons. The sample was T cells isolated from PBMCs. Receptors originate from a human donor in good health.

This chain joins TRBV7-2 and TRBJ1-1, with D unresolved. The CDR3 loop spans 15 amino acids. Trimming removed 2 bases at V and 0 bases at J, with 10 bases between. CDR1 is SGHTA, CDR2 FQGNSA, per germline. This chain's CDR3 is CASSLKTFMNTEAFF. The DNA of the CDR3 is TGTGCCAGCAGCTTAAAGACATTCATGAACACTGAAGCTTTCTTT.

The J gene is TRBJ2-7, the V gene TRBV4-1, with D maybe TRBD2 (5 bases). Deletions cut 0 bases from V and 7 bases from J, with 13 bases between. This CDR3 is built from 14 residues. CDR1 is MGHRA, CDR2 YSYEKL, per germline. The CDR3 loop is CASSQEDFTREQYF. In nucleotides, the CDR3 is TGCGCCAGCAGCCAAGAAGATTTTACTAGAGAGCAGTACTTC.

Concerning this clone: This CDR3 is also generated by other DNA sequences in the sample. This chain uses TRBV29-1 with TRBJ1-1; tentative D call: TRBD1 (5 bases). The germline V gene has CDR1 SQVTM and CDR2 ANQGSEA. This CDR3 has 12 residues. Trimming shortened V by 8 bases and J by 1 base, and 11 bases separated the two germline ends. CDR3 in amino acids: CSCAGANTEAFF. CDR3 coding DNA: TGCAGCTGCGCTGGGGCGAACACTGAAGCTTTCTTT.